The present TCR beta chain was sequenced within a study of shared clonotypes between healthy human individuals. Background on the study: CD4 naive and memory got three plates each, CD8 naive two, CD8 memory one.

Method: immunoSEQ multiplex PCR; TCRdb's copy keeps in-frame clones and lacks some. The sample holds more than 1.2 million clones, about 98.5% seen once. Concerning this clone itself: Its antigen is unknown.

Partitioning of CD4+ cells yielded a CD45RA+ naive subset and a CD45RA-negative memory subset. Study outcomes and limitations: Sampling involved blood alone; tissue repertoires likely differ. Several donors showed sharing of about 5.5% of naive CD4 clonotypes.

This TCR came from a man aged 30 to 39 in good health. The sample comprised naive CD4+ T cells sorted from blood. The subset denotes: CD45RA+ positively selected.

The CDR3 is CASSYYPESGTQYF. CDR3 nucleotides: TGTGCCAGCAGTTACTATCCGGAATCGGGGACCCAGTACTTC. This sequence joins TRBV6-5 and TRBJ2-5; D gene unclear. The CDR3 has 14 amino acids. V gave up 1 base and J gave up 7 bases, with 13 bases separating them. CDR1 and CDR2 from the germline V gene are MNHEY and SVGAGI.